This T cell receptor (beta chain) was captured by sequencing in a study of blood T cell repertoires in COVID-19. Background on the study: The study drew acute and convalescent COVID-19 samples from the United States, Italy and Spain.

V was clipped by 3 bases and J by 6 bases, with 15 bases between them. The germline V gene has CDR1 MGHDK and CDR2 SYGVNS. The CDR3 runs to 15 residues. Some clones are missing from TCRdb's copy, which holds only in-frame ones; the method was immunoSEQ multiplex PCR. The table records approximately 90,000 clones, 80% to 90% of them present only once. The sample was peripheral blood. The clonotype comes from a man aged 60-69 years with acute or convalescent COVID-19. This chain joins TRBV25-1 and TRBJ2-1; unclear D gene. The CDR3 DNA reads TGTGCCAGCAGTGACGGCGGCAGTAGGATCAATGAGCAGTTCTTC. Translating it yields CASSDGGSRINEQFF.